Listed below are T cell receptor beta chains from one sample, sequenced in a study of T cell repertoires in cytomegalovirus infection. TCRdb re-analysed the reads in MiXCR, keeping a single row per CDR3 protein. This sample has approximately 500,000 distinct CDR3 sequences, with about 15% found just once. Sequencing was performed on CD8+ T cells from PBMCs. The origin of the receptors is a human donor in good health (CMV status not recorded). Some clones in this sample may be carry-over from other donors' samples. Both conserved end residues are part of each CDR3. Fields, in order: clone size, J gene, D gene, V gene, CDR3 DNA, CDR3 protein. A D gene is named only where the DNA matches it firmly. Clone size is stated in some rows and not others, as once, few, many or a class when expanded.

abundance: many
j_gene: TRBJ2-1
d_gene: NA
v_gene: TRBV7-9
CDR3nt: TGTGCCAGCAGCTTGGGGGGGCTTCCTTACAATGAGCAGTTCTTC
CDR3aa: CASSLGGLPYNEQFF

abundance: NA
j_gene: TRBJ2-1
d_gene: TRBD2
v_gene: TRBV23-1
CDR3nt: TGCGCCAGCAGTCAATCAGCGGGGGGCGATGGCAATGAGCAGTTCTTC
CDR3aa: CASSQSAGGDGNEQFF

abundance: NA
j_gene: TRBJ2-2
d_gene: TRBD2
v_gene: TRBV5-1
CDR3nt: TGCGCCAGCAGCTTGACTAGCGGGAAGACCGGGGAGCTGTTTTTT
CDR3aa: CASSLTSGKTGELFF

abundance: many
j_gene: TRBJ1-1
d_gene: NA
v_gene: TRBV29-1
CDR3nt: TGCAGCGTTGAGCGGTTAGGGCGGTCGAACACTGAAGCTTTCTTT
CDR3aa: CSVERLGRSNTEAFF

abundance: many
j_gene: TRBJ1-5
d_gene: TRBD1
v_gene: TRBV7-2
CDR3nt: TGTGCCAGCAGCCCATTCCGGGACAGGATTGGCAATCAGCCCCAGCATTTT
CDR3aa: CASSPFRDRIGNQPQHF

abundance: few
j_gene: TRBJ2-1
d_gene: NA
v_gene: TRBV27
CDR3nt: TGTGCCAGCAGTTTATCGAAGCTAGCGCAGCAGTTCTTC
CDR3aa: CASSLSKLAQQFF

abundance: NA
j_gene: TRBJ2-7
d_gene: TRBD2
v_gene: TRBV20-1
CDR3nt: TGCAGTGCTTGGGGACTAGCGGGAACCTACGAGCAGTACTTC
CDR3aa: CSAWGLAGTYEQYF

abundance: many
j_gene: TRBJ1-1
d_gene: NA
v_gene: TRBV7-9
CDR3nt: TGTGCCAGCAGGGTTGACGGTTACACTGAAGCTTTCTTT
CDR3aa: CASRVDGYTEAFF

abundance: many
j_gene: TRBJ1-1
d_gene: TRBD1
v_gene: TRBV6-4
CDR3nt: TGTGCCAGCAGTGCCTCTCCCGGGACAGGAAGGGCTGAAGCTTTCTTT
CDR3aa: CASSASPGTGRAEAFF

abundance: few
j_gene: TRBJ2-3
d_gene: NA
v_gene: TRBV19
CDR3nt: TGTGCCAGTACTTCCGGCGAGGGTTTGGCAGATACGCAGTATTTT
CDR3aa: CASTSGEGLADTQYF

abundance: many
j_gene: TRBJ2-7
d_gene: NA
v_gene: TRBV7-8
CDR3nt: TGTGCCAGCAGCGTATCCGGGACCCGGAGCTCCTACGAGCAGTACTTC
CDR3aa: CASSVSGTRSSYEQYF

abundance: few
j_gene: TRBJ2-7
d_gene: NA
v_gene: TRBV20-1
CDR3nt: TGCAGTGCTAGAGAACGAGGTACTGCCGTTTATCTCGAGCAGTACTTC
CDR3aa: CSARERGTAVYLEQYF

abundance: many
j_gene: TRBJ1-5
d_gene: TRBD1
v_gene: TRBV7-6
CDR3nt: TGTGCCAGCAGCCGACTTGCCAGGGGGGACCAGCCCCAGCATTTT
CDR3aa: CASSRLARGDQPQHF

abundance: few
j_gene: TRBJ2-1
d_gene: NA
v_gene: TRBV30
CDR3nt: TGTGCCTGGAGTGTACGACGGGAGATACCCGATGAGCAGTTCTTC
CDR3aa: CAWSVRREIPDEQFF

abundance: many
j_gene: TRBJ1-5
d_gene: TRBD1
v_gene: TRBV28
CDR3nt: TGTGCCAGCAGTTCTGCTCTTATACAGGGGGGTGATCAGCCCCAGCATTTT
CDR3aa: CASSSALIQGGDQPQHF

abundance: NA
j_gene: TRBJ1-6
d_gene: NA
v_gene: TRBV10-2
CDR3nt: TGCGCCAGCAGTGGACAGATCGATTCACCCCTCCACTTT
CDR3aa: CASSGQIDSPLHF

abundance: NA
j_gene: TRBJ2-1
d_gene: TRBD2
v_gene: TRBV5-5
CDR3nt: TGTGCCAGCAGCCCCCCGGCTACGGGAGGGCCTGACCCCTACAATGAGCAGTTCTTC
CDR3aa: CASSPPATGGPDPYNEQFF

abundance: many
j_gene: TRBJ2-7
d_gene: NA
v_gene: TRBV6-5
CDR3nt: TGTGCCAGCAGTTACTCGATTGGGGAGGAGGCCTCCTACGAGCAGTACTTC
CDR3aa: CASSYSIGEEASYEQYF

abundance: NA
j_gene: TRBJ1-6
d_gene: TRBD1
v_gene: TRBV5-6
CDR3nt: TGTGCCAGCCCAGCGGGACAGATGAATTCACCCCTCCACTTT
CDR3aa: CASPAGQMNSPLHF

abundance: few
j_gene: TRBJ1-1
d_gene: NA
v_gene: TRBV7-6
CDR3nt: TGTGCCAGCAGCTTAGGACCGCTAATGGGGGATTTCACTGAAGCTTTCTTT
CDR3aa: CASSLGPLMGDFTEAFF

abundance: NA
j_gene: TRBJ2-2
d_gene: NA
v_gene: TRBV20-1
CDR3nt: TGCAGTGCTAGTCCAGGGGACACCGGGGAGCTGTTTTTT
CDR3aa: CSASPGDTGELFF

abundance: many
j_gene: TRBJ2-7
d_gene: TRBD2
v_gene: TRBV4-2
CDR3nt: TGTGCCAGCAGCCAAGAAGAGATTAGCGGGAGGAACTCCTACGAGCAGTACTTC
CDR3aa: CASSQEEISGRNSYEQYF

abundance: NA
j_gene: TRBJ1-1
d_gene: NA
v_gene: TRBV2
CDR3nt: TGTGCCAGCAAAGTCCCCATGGCTTTCTTT
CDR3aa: CASKVPMAFF

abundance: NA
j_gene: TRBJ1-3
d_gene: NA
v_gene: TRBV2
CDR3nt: TGTGCCAGGCTCGGCTCTGGAAACACCATATATTTT
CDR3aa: CARLGSGNTIYF

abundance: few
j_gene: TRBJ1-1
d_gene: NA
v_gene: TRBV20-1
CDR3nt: TGCAGTGCTTGGGCCTCTAGGAACACTGAAGCTTTCTTT
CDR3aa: CSAWASRNTEAFF

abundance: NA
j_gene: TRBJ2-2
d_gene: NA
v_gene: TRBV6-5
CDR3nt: TGTGCCAGCAGGCCCGGCCTGGGCACCGGGGAGCTGTTTTTT
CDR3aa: CASRPGLGTGELFF

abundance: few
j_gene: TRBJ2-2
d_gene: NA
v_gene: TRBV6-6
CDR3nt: TGTGCCAGCAGTTATGACCCTCGGGGGGCTAACGGGGAGCTGTTTTTT
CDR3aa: CASSYDPRGANGELFF

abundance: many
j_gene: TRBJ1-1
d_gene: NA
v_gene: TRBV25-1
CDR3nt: TGTGCCAGCAGCGACCACAGGGTAAACACTGAAGCTTTCTTT
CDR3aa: CASSDHRVNTEAFF

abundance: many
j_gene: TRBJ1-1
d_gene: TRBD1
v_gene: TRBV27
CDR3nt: TGTGCCAGCAGCCTCGACAGGGAGAACACTGAAGCTTTCTTT
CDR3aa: CASSLDRENTEAFF

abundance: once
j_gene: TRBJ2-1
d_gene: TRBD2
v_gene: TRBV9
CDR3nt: TGTGCCAGCAGCGGTACTAGCGGCCTCTACAATGAGCAGTTCTTC
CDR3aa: CASSGTSGLYNEQFF

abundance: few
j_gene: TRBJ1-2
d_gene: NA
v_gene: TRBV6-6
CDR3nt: TGTGCTGGGAGGGGCGAGGGCTACACCTTC
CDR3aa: CAGRGEGYTF

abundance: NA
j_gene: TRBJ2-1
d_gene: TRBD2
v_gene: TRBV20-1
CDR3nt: TGCAGTGCTACAAACCTCGGACTAGCGGGAGGGCGCTCCTACAATGAGCAGTTCTTC
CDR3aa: CSATNLGLAGGRSYNEQFF

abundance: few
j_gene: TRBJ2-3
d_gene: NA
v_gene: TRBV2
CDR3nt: TGTGCCAGGTGGGCGCGGGCAGATACGCAGTATTTT
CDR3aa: CARWARADTQYF